This passage covers 20 T cell receptor beta chains from one sample sequenced in a study of molecular identifiers for immune sequencing clone quantification. MiXCR, applied by TCRdb to the PCR reads, yields one record per CDR3 protein. This sample carries approximately 97,000 distinct CDR3 sequences, around 24% of them seen once, and the ten largest clones take roughly 1%. Sequencing was carried out using naive CD8+ T cells from blood, with Jurkat cell RNA spiked in. This sample's subset: FACS-sorted CD8+CD4-CCR7+CD45RA+ naive T cells. The receptors were sampled from a human donor in good health. Some libraries in this study had Jurkat cell RNA spiked in.

DNA of the CDR3: TGTGCCAGCAGTTACGAAGGGGGCCAAGAGACCCAGTACTTC. Its translation: CASSYEGGQETQYF. The chain uses TRBV6-5 and TRBJ2-5, with a tentative D call TRBD1 (6 bases). V lost 2 bases, J lost 1 base, and 8 bases lay in between. This CDR3 comprises 14 residues. Germline values: CDR1 MNHEY, CDR2 SVGAGI.

This clonotype was seen a handful of times. CDR3 region: CASGSLGFNEKLFF. CDR3 DNA: TGTGCCAGCGGTAGTTTGGGATTTAATGAAAAACTGTTTTTT. This sequence joins TRBV27 and TRBJ1-4; D remains ambiguous. The V gene lost 8 bases and the J gene lost 4 bases, with 14 bases spanning the gap. The CDR3 is made up of 14 amino acids. In germline, CDR1 is MNHEY, CDR2 SMNVEV (reference sequence).

The gene calls are TRBV2 and TRBJ2-2; the D is unclear. V was shortened by 7 bases and J by 0 bases, with 6 bases between the two germline ends. The germline CDR1 and CDR2 sequences are SNHLY and FYNNEI. This CDR3 has 13 residues. This chain's CDR3 is CASTGSNTGELFF. Here the CDR3 DNA reads TGTGCCAGCACCGGGTCGAACACCGGGGAGCTGTTTTTT.

The table lists this clonotype with a few counts. The chain carries TRBV4-2 and TRBJ2-7, with 8 nucleotides matching TRBD1. Germline CDR1 and CDR2: LGHNA and YNFKEQ. J gave up 4 bases and V 2 bases, and 10 bases lay outside the gene matches. The CDR3 consists of 16 residues. The CDR3 spells CASSQFNRGEGYEQYF. CDR3 sequence (DNA): TGTGCCAGCAGCCAATTTAACAGGGGGGAAGGATACGAGCAGTACTTC.

This clonotype showed up many times. The J gene is TRBJ2-6, the V gene TRBV6-5, with D maybe TRBD2 (6 bases). CDR1 MNHEY and CDR2 SVGAGI come from the germline V gene. The CDR3 is 16 residues long. Trimming removed 5 bases at V and 3 bases at J, with 14 bases between. For the CDR3, the DNA is TGTGCCAGCAGTGAACCCAGGGAGGATGGGGCCAACGTCCTGACTTTC. Amino acids: CASSEPREDGANVLTF.

This clonotype was counted a few times. In DNA form, the CDR3 reads TGTGCCAGCAGCCCTAGGGGGGGGCCAAACTATGGCTACACCTTC. It yields the protein CASSPRGGPNYGYTF. This chain links TRBV11-2 with TRBJ1-2; possible D gene TRBD1, 6 bases. V shed 5 bases and J shed 2 bases, with 15 bases lying between them. Germline CDR1 reads SGHAT; CDR2 reads FQNNGV. This CDR3 is built from 15 residues.

Points on this clonotype: Being one base from a much bigger clone, this may be a read error. This chain joins TRBV5-4 and TRBJ2-7; the D gene is possibly TRBD2 (5 bases). The CDR3 is made up of 14 amino acids. The V gene's germline CDR1 is SGHNT and CDR2 YYREEE (reference sequence). CDR3 nucleotide sequence: TGTACCAGCAGCTTGGAGGCAACGGCCTACGAGCAGTACTTC. It codes for CTSSLEATAYEQYF.

Points on this clonotype: With a much larger clone just one base away, this may be a read error. The CDR3 carries no conserved terminal phenylalanine or tryptophan, so it likely arises from a read error. The genes are TRBV6-2 or TRBV6-3 and TRBJ2-7; no clear D gene. V was trimmed by 3 bases and J by 3 bases, leaving 15 bases between them. The CDR3 totals 15 residues. The germline V gene has CDR1 MNHEY and CDR2 SVGEGT. CDR3 bases: TGTGCCAGCAGTTATCACCTGGGCCCCCACTACGAGCAGTACTCC. It encodes CASSYHLGPHYEQYS.

A word on this clonotype: A much larger clone sits a single nucleotide away, making a read error possible. This chain joins TRBV7-3 and TRBJ2-3, with TRBD2 matching 8 bases. V was pared by 1 base and J by 5 bases, with 8 bases of the junction left unmatched. This CDR3 spans 16 amino acids. Germline loops: CDR1 SGHTA, CDR2 FQGTGA. CDR3: CASSLNPGGTKDTQYF. CDR3 sequence (DNA): TGTGCCAGCAGCTTAAACCCGGGGGGGACTAAAGATACGCAGTATTTT.

This clonotype was observed at least ten times. The chain recombines TRBV23-1 with TRBJ1-5, with D unresolved. TRBV23-1 belongs to the ORF category, with a function that is uncertain. The CDR3 consists of 13 residues. Trimming removed 4 bases at V and 4 bases at J, with 8 bases between. CDR3: CASSPRLNQPQHF. The CDR3 nucleotides read TGCGCCAGCAGTCCTCGACTGAATCAGCCCCAGCATTTT.

This clonotype was recorded many times. This sequence joins TRBV11-2 and TRBJ2-7; unclear D gene. Trimming cost V 4 bases and J 7 bases, with 14 bases left between them. CDR1 SGHAT and CDR2 FQNNGV come from the germline V gene. The CDR3 is made up of 13 amino acids. The CDR3 loop is CASSSPPALEQYF. The CDR3 region has the DNA TGTGCCAGCAGCTCCCCCCCCGCCTTGGAGCAGTACTTC.

The table lists this clonotype with many counts. V and J are TRBV11-2 and TRBJ2-1; TRBD2 agrees at 8 bases. This CDR3 is 18 amino acids long. Germline CDR1 SGHAT, CDR2 FQNNGV. The junction had 14 bases not matched to a gene; V was cut back by 3 bases and J by 4 bases. Here the CDR3 reads CASSLQDSGGVGYNEQFF. The CDR3 DNA follows: TGTGCCAGCAGCTTGCAAGATTCGGGAGGGGTAGGATACAATGAGCAGTTCTTC.

This clonotype has a count of ten or more. The rearrangement links TRBV6-1 to TRBJ1-5, with 7 nucleotides matching TRBD1. The junction had 3 bases not matched to a gene; V was cut back by 1 base and J by 6 bases. CDR1 and CDR2 (germline): MNHNS, SASEGT. This CDR3 spans 14 amino acids. The CDR3 DNA sequence: TGTGCCAGCAGTGAAGGAAGGGGGCCTCAGCCCCAGCATTTT. It specifies CASSEGRGPQPQHF.

The V call is TRBV27, the J call TRBJ2-1; D is unclear. V was pared by 5 bases and J by 6 bases, with 14 bases between. The germline CDR1 and CDR2 sequences are MNHEY and SMNVEV (reference sequence). CDR3 length: 14 amino acids. CDR3 bases: TGTGCCAGCAGTCCGGATTCTGCCTGCAATGAGCAGTTCTTC. This gives the protein CASSPDSACNEQFF.

In its sample, this clonotype was seen many times. This chain connects TRBV7-2 to TRBJ1-6, with no clear D. Trimming took 1 base from V and 9 from J, leaving 10 bases between them. The CDR3 consists of 14 residues. Germline V lookup: CDR1 SGHTA, CDR2 FQGNSA. CDR3 protein: CASSLVPTFSPLHF. In DNA, the CDR3 is TGTGCCAGCAGCTTAGTTCCAACATTTTCACCCCTCCACTTT.

This clonotype was seen a few times. The chain employs TRBV7-2 and TRBJ2-7; 9 positions agree with TRBD2. This CDR3 region has 13 residues. From germline, CDR1 is SGHTA and CDR2 FQGNSA. Unmatched junction bases numbered 4, after V lost 7 bases and J lost 3 bases. The CDR3 bases are TGTGCCAGCAATAGCGGGAGTGACTACGAGCAGTACTTC. This gives the protein CASNSGSDYEQYF.

Remarks on this clonotype: One end of the junction fails to match germline, which may point to a read error. The rearrangement joins TRBV4-3 to TRBJ1-3, with D maybe TRBD1 (5 bases). Germline V gene data show CDR1 as LGHNA and CDR2 as YSLEER. The CDR3 has 15 residues. The CDR3: CASSQGQCLGSTIYF. Here the CDR3 DNA reads TGCGCCAGCAGCCAAGGACAGTGCCTTGGAAGCACCATATATTTT.

This clonotype was picked up many times. V usage is TRBV30 and J usage is TRBJ2-2; D is unresolved. Trimming shortened V by 2 bases and J by 4 bases, and 5 bases separated the two germline ends. The CDR3 covers 12 residues. The germline gives CDR1 GTSNPN, CDR2 SVGIG (reference sequence). CDR3 DNA: TGTGCCTGGAGTACAGCCACCGGGGAGCTGTTTTTT. Translating gives CAWSTATGELFF.

For this clonotype: This sequence may be a read error, since a much larger clone differs from it by one base. The chain couples TRBV7-9 to TRBJ1-4; the D is unclear. The CDR3 is 13 amino acids. Germline CDR1 and CDR2: SEHNR and FQNEAQ (reference sequence). CDR3 in DNA: TGTGCCAGCAGCTTTGCAACTAATGAAAAACTGATTTTT. Amino acids: CASSFATNEKLIF.

Turning to this clonotype: A read error is possible here, since a much larger clone lies one base away. The V and J genes are TRBV25-1 and TRBJ2-7; TRBD1 agrees at 7 bases. The CDR3 loop spans 16 amino acids. Germline V lookup: CDR1 MGHDK, CDR2 SYGVNS. Trimming cost V 6 bases and J 1 base; bases outside gene matches: 12. The CDR3 coding sequence is TGTGCCAGCAGGGACGGGACAGCCCCCATTTCCTACGAGCAGTACTTC. Amino acids: CASRDGTAPISYEQYF.